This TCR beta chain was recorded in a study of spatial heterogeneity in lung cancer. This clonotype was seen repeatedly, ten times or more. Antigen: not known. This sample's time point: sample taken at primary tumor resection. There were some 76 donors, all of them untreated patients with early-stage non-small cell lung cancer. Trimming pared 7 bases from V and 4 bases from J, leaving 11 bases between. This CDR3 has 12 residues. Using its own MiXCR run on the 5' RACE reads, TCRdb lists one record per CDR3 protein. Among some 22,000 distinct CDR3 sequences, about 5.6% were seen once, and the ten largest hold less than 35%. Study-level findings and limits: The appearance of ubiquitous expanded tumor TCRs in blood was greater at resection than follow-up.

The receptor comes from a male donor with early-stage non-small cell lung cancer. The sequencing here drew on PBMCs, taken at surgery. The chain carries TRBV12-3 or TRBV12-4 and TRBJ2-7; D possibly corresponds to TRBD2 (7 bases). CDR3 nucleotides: TGTGCCAGCAAAAGGGGGGGTTACGAGCAGTACTTC. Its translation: CASKRGGYEQYF.